This passage covers 21 T cell receptor beta chains from one sample sequenced in a study of shared clonotypes between healthy human individuals (TCRdb year 2020). The library came from the immunoSEQ multiplex PCR assay. As stored in TCRdb, this immuneACCESS dataset retains in-frame rearrangements with V and J assigned. A fraction of the clones does not appear; measured against another copy, unresolved V genes explain less than half of the discrepancy, and the remainder lacks a known reason. The sample profile shows roughly 2 million clones; about 95% of them were found once. Jointly, the top ten make up roughly 1% of the sample. For the CD8 naive samples, CD45RO-negative cells were positively selected for CCR7, yielding a CD45RA+CCR7+ population from which TemRA cells were excluded. Input material: naive CD8+ T cells sorted from blood. The cell subset or site label on this specimen signifies: CD45RA+CCR7+. These receptors were taken from a man aged 18 to 30 in good health.

The V gene is TRBV5-6, the J gene TRBJ2-7; 7 nucleotides line up with TRBD2. The CDR3 length is 14 residues. The V and J ends lost 2 bases and 2 bases, in that order; junction bases with no gene match: 4. The V gene's germline CDR1 is SGHDT and CDR2 YYEEEE. The DNA of the CDR3 is TGTGCCAGCAGCTTTCTAGCGGAAGCCTACGAGCAGTACTTC. This gives the protein CASSFLAEAYEQYF.

This chain connects TRBV7-2 to TRBJ2-7; 9 bases line up with TRBD2. J gave up 7 bases and V 1 base, and 8 bases lay outside the gene matches. Germline CDR1 SGHTA, CDR2 FQGNSA. This CDR3 has 15 residues. CDR3 sequence: CASSLVRTSAREQYF. The CDR3 DNA reads as TGTGCCAGCAGCTTAGTACGGACTAGCGCCCGGGAGCAGTACTTC.

J is TRBJ2-1 and V is TRBV5-1; 9 bases agree with TRBD1. The CDR3 spans 13 residues. V shed 3 bases and J 8 bases; nucleotides not matched to a gene: 3. Germline values: CDR1 SGHRS, CDR2 YFSETQ. This chain's CDR3 is CASSYTGGDEQFF. The CDR3 DNA is TGCGCCAGCAGCTATACAGGGGGCGATGAGCAGTTCTTC.

With regard to this clone: In the same sample, other DNA sequences code for this CDR3. The rearrangement links TRBV7-9 to TRBJ2-3; TRBD2 matches 10 bases. Germline V gene lookup returns CDR1 SEHNR and CDR2 FQNEAQ (reference sequence). Trimming cost V 5 bases and J 0 bases; bases outside gene matches: 5. This CDR3 has 16 residues. The CDR3 spells CASSLGLAASTDTQYF. The CDR3 DNA reads TGTGCCAGCAGCCTTGGACTAGCGGCTAGCACAGATACGCAGTATTTT. Combining the CDR3 with reference TRBV7-9 and TRBJ2-3 gives the whole variable domain DTGVSQNPRHKITKRGQNVTFRCDPISEHNRLYWYRQTLGQGPEFLTYFQNEAQLEKSRLLSDRFSAERPKGSFSTLEIQRTEQGDSAMYLCASSLGLAASTDTQYFGPGTRLTVL.

The chain recombines TRBV7-9 with TRBJ1-2; D call uncertain. Looked up from germline, CDR1 is SEHNR and CDR2 is FQNEAQ (reference sequence). Trimming shortened V by 8 bases and J by 1 base, and 11 bases separated the two germline ends. The CDR3 runs to 13 residues. CDR3 amino acids: CASDGDFNYGYTF. For the CDR3, the DNA is TGTGCCAGCGATGGAGATTTTAACTATGGCTACACCTTC.

This rearrangement joins TRBV7-6 to TRBJ2-7; D unclear. The germline V gene has CDR1 SGHVS and CDR2 FNYEAQ. Trimming removed 3 bases at V and 4 bases at J, with 13 bases between. The CDR3 spans 14 residues. DNA for the CDR3: TGTGCCAGCAGCTTGTCCGGCGAAGCTTACGAGCAGTACTTC. It translates to CASSLSGEAYEQYF.

The chain combines TRBV4-3 with TRBJ2-7; weak D call: TRBD2 (5 bases). V was shortened by 2 bases and J by 2 bases, with 13 bases between the two germline ends. This CDR3 has 15 amino acids. Germline CDR1 and CDR2: LGHNA and YSLEER. In DNA, the CDR3 is TGCGCCAGCAGCCAATCCTTGGACTTCACCTACGAGCAGTACTTC. It specifies CASSQSLDFTYEQYF.

The chain recombines TRBV13 with TRBJ2-3, with D perhaps being TRBD1 or TRBD2 (6 bases each). There are 15 residues in the CDR3. The ends were cut back, 1 base at V and 9 bases at J, with 17 bases in the middle. From germline, CDR1 is PRHDT and CDR2 FYEKMQ (reference sequence). The CDR3 protein is CASSLVGGPGETQYF. In nucleotides, the CDR3 is TGTGCCAGCAGCTTAGTAGGGGGGCCGGGAGAAACGCAGTATTTT.

Details on this clone: The identical CDR3 is also encoded by other nucleotide sequences in the sample. This rearrangement joins TRBV13 to TRBJ2-1, with D perhaps being TRBD1 or TRBD2 (5 bases each). Trimming took off 1 base at V and 0 bases at J, with 7 bases between the two ends. Germline values: CDR1 PRHDT, CDR2 FYEKMQ (reference sequence). The CDR3 extends over 15 amino acids. For the CDR3, the DNA is TGTGCCAGCAGCTTAGAGGGGAGCTCCTACAATGAGCAGTTCTTC. Protein: CASSLEGSSYNEQFF.

CDR3 sequence (DNA): TGTGCCAGCAGCTTCGGGACAGGGGGAGGCGAGCAGTACTTC. Encoded protein: CASSFGTGGGEQYF. This sequence joins TRBV5-5 and TRBJ2-7; 11 positions agree with TRBD1. Germline-derived CDR1 and CDR2 are SGHKS and YYEKEE (reference sequence). The CDR3 spans 14 residues. The V segment lost 2 bases and the J segment 6 bases; nucleotides outside the gene matches: 4.

For this clone: Other DNA sequences in the same sample also yield this CDR3. The chain recombines TRBV27 with TRBJ2-7; a possible D gene is TRBD1 (6 bases). V shed 6 bases and J shed 0 bases, with 9 bases lying between them. The length of the CDR3 is 13 residues. Germline V lookup: CDR1 MNHEY, CDR2 SMNVEV (reference sequence). CDR3 in amino acids: CASSPTGSYEQYF. Here the CDR3 DNA reads TGTGCCAGCAGCCCGACAGGCTCCTACGAGCAGTACTTC.

The chain employs TRBV28 and TRBJ2-2; D unresolved. Trimming stripped 6 bases from V and 2 bases from J, with 13 bases between. The V gene's germline CDR1 is MDHEN and CDR2 SYDVKM. The CDR3 is 15 residues long. The CDR3, as DNA: TGTGCCAGCAGCTCACCGGAAATTAACACCGGGGAGCTGTTTTTT. The encoded protein is CASSSPEINTGELFF.

This clone was recorded a few times. The chain employs TRBV28 and TRBJ2-5; tentatively, D is TRBD2 (5 bases). With 5 bases removed from V and 2 bases from J, the gap between germline ends came to 15 bases. The CDR3 consists of 15 residues. Germline values: CDR1 MDHEN, CDR2 SYDVKM. In nucleotides, the CDR3 is TGTGCCAGCAGTCCCCCCGGGGTGAGGCAAGAGACCCAGTACTTC. Protein sequence: CASSPPGVRQETQYF.

J is TRBJ2-7 and V is TRBV6-5, with a tentative D call TRBD2 (6 bases). Germline CDR1 is MNHEY and CDR2 is SVGAGI. V was trimmed by 7 bases and J by 4 bases, leaving 11 bases between them. The CDR3 is made up of 12 amino acids. The CDR3 nucleotides read TGTGCCAGCACCGGGACTGGGTACGAGCAGTACTTC. Amino acids: CASTGTGYEQYF.

The chain carries TRBV19 and TRBJ2-7, with 7 nucleotides matching TRBD1. V shed 5 bases, J shed 7 bases, and the junction held 11 bases outside the gene matches. The CDR3 totals 14 residues. CDR1 is LNHDA and CDR2 is SQIVND in the germline V gene (reference sequence). This CDR3 reads CASSSGGSSGEQYF. The CDR3 nucleotides read TGTGCCAGTAGTTCAGGGGGATCTTCGGGAGAGCAGTACTTC.

The V call is TRBV6-6, the J call TRBJ1-4, with 8 positions matching TRBD1. Germline lookup yields CDR1 MNHNY and CDR2 SVGAGI (reference sequence). With V trimmed by 2 bases and J by 11 bases, 7 bases remained unmatched. The CDR3 is 14 residues long. In DNA form, the CDR3 reads TGTGCCAGCAGTTACCAGGGACAGGTCGACAAACTGTTTTTT. Its protein is CASSYQGQVDKLFF.

Comments on this clone: Mismatch with germline at one junction end may stem from a read error. The chain uses TRBV28 and TRBJ1-2, with D perhaps matching TRBD1 (5 bases). Germline V gene lookup returns CDR1 MDHEN and CDR2 SYDVKM. The CDR3 loop spans 13 amino acids. This chain's CDR3 is CTSTPRGAYGYTF. The CDR3, as DNA: TGTACCAGCACCCCTCGGGGCGCCTATGGCTACACCTTC.

This clone came up once. The gene calls are TRBV19 and TRBJ2-2; D uncertain. The V end lost 3 bases, the J end lost 6 bases, and 8 bases lay between the germline ends. CDR3 length equals 13 residues. Germline assignment: CDR1 LNHDA and CDR2 SQIVND (reference sequence). DNA of the CDR3: TGTGCCAGTAGTATCGCGAGATCCGGGGAGCTGTTTTTT. Translated, it gives CASSIARSGELFF.

The rearrangement uses TRBV10-2 and TRBJ2-2, with 8 bases that match TRBD2. Trimming at V came to 10 bases and at J to 6 bases, leaving 19 bases not matched to a gene. The CDR3 covers 17 residues. Germline V lookup: CDR1 WSHSY, CDR2 SAAADI. CDR3 bases: TGCGCCACCAAGGAAGGGCTAGCGGGTCCCGGCCCCGGGGAGCTGTTTTTT. Translated, it gives CATKEGLAGPGPGELFF.

This rearrangement joins TRBV23-1 to TRBJ2-7, with D maybe TRBD1 (6 bases). TRBV23-1 counts as an open reading frame of uncertain function. Deletions cut 6 bases from V and 5 bases from J, with 17 bases between. The CDR3 extends over 14 amino acids. The CDR3 DNA reads as TGCGCCAGCAGCCAGGGGCAAGGGCGGGACGAGCAGTACTTC. Its protein product is CASSQGQGRDEQYF.

Notes on this clone: Other DNA variants within this sample encode the same CDR3. The genes are TRBV7-6 and TRBJ2-7, with D hard to call. The germline V gene has CDR1 SGHVS and CDR2 FNYEAQ. The CDR3 has 13 amino acids. The V end was cut by 2 bases, the J end by 3 bases, with 8 bases between. For the CDR3, the DNA is TGTGCCAGCAGCTTATCCGGAAGCTACGAGCAGTACTTC. Translation: CASSLSGSYEQYF. The complete variable domain, with remaining parts taken from reference TRBV7-6 and TRBJ2-7, reads GAGVSQSPRYKVTKRGQDVALRCDPISGHVSLYWYRQALGQGPEFLTYFNYEAQQDKSGLPNDRFSAERPEGSISTLTIQRTEQRDSAMYRCASSLSGSYEQYFGPGTRLTVT.